This entry describes one T cell receptor beta chain. CDR1 is SGHAT, CDR2 FQNNGV, per germline. Trimming took off 2 bases at V and 1 base at J, with 8 bases between the two ends. The length of the CDR3 is 14 residues. Together with a sample-barcoded 5' primer, a J-beta primer mix was included in a second PCR lasting 7 to 11 cycles. Each cDNA molecule was tagged by a template-switch adaptor that had 12 random nucleotides. Using its own MiXCR run on the 5' RACE reads, TCRdb lists one record per CDR3 protein. The table records 800,000 or so distinct CDR3 sequences, roughly 25% of them present only once. The data stem from a study of blood T cells in healthy people across ages. Another study also made use of these data, one on T cells of mothers and their children. In that study: Every mother produced more than 8 million TCR beta CDR3 reads, whereas every child provided 2.5 million to 3.5 million.

Input material: blood. The V call is TRBV11-2, the J call TRBJ1-1; D gene unclear. The TCR was taken from a boy aged 10-17 years in good health. The CDR3 DNA is TGTGCCAGCAGCTTAATCATGACGAACACTGAAGCTTTCTTT. Protein: CASSLIMTNTEAFF.